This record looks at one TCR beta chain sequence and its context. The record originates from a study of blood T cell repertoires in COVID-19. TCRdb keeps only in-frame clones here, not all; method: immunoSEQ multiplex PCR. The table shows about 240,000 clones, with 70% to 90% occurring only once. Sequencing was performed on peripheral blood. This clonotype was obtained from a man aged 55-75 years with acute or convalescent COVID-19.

DNA of the CDR3: TGTGCCAGCAGCTTGGGTACTAATCAGCCCCAGCATTTT. This encodes CASSLGTNQPQHF. This chain connects TRBV5-6 to TRBJ1-5, with D unclear. Germline CDR1 and CDR2: SGHDT and YYEEEE. The CDR3 runs to 13 residues. The ends were cut back, 0 bases at V and 4 bases at J, with 5 bases in the middle.